The 22 T cell receptor beta chains below all came from one sample that was sequenced in a study of blood T cell repertoires in COVID-19. TCRdb keeps only in-frame clones here, not all; method: immunoSEQ multiplex PCR. The repertoire consists of approximately 46,000 clones, with about 85% occurring once and the leading ten covering approximately 12%. Sequenced sample: peripheral blood. The source of these receptors is a human donor in a cohort sampled during active COVID-19.

This chain connects TRBV28 to TRBJ2-2; 10 nucleotides agree with TRBD2. CDR1 MDHEN and CDR2 SYDVKM come from the germline V gene. J lost 4 bases, V lost 6 bases, and 5 bases had no gene match. The CDR3 sequence is 15 residues long. CDR3 DNA: TGTGCCAGCAGATTTAGCGGGGGGTCCACCGGGGAGCTGTTTTTT. Translating it yields CASRFSGGSTGELFF.

This chain connects TRBV30 to TRBJ2-6; no firm D call. Germline V CDR1 and CDR2: GTSNPN, SVGIG (reference sequence). Trimming pared 1 base from V and 4 bases from J, leaving 5 bases between. This CDR3 has 13 amino acids. DNA for the CDR3: TGTGCCTGGAGTGACCGGGGGGCCAACGTCCTGACTTTC. It yields the protein CAWSDRGANVLTF.

This chain joins TRBV18 and TRBJ1-5; 9 nucleotides match TRBD1. V shed 6 bases, J shed 7 bases, and the junction held 4 bases outside the gene matches. This CDR3 comprises 13 residues. CDR1 is KGHSH and CDR2 is LQKENI in the germline V gene. This chain's CDR3 is CASSRDREQPQHF. Written as DNA, the CDR3 is TGTGCCAGCTCTAGGGACAGGGAACAGCCCCAGCATTTT. Variable domain in full (rest from reference TRBV18 and TRBJ1-5): NAGVMQNPRHLVRRRGQEARLRCSPMKGHSHVYWYRQLPEEGLKFMVYLQKENIIDESGMPKERFSAEFPKEGPSILRIQQVVRGDSAAYFCASSRDREQPQHFGDGTRLSIL.

This CDR3 is CASTLWDRDTDTQYF. The DNA for the CDR3 is TGTGCCAGCACCCTCTGGGACAGGGACACAGATACGCAGTATTTT. This sequence joins TRBV28 and TRBJ2-3; 9 bases agree with TRBD1. This CDR3 contains 15 residues. Germline CDR1 reads MDHEN; CDR2 reads SYDVKM. With V trimmed by 7 bases and J by 2 bases, 7 bases remained unmatched.

The rearrangement uses TRBV24-1 and TRBJ2-3, with 11 bases aligning to TRBD2. The V gene's germline CDR1 is KGHDR and CDR2 SFDVKD. V shed 1 base and J 9 bases; nucleotides not matched to a gene: 8. CDR3 length: 16 residues. CDR3 region: CATSDFSLAGGRTQYF. CDR3 nucleotides: TGTGCCACCAGTGATTTCAGTCTAGCGGGGGGAAGAACGCAGTATTTT.

The table lists this clone with a count of one. The CDR3 DNA follows: TGTGCCAGCAGCTCTCTCGCGGTGCCTAGCACTGAAGCTTTCTTT. It yields the protein CASSSLAVPSTEAFF. The chain couples TRBV7-9 to TRBJ1-1; no definite D call. CDR3 size: 15 residues. Germline CDR1 reads SEHNR; CDR2 reads FQNEAQ (reference sequence). V was pared by 4 bases and J by 4 bases, with 16 bases between.

The rearrangement links TRBV7-3 to TRBJ2-3; D may be TRBD2 (6 bases). V dropped 5 bases and J dropped 3 bases, with 12 bases sitting between them. This CDR3 is built from 14 residues. Per germline, CDR1 SGHTA and CDR2 FQGTGA. The CDR3 DNA follows: TGTGCCAGCAGCCTTAGCGGTACTACAGATACGCAGTATTTT. Translation gives CASSLSGTTDTQYF.

The chain recombines TRBV5-1 with TRBJ2-1, with TRBD2 identical over 12 bases. The CDR3 sequence is 15 residues long. The J segment lost 4 bases and the V segment lost 2 bases, leaving 1 base of the junction unmatched. Per the germline V gene, CDR1 is SGHRS and CDR2 is YFSETQ. CDR3 coding DNA: TGCGCCAGCAGCTTACTAGCGGGGGGTTACAATGAGCAGTTCTTC. Protein product: CASSLLAGGYNEQFF.

The rearrangement joins TRBV6-2 or TRBV6-3 to TRBJ2-7; TRBD1 is a possible D gene (6 bases). The V gene lost 0 bases and the J gene lost 0 bases, with 12 bases spanning the gap. The CDR3 is 16 amino acids. The germline V gene encodes CDR1 MNHEY and CDR2 SVGEGT. The CDR3 DNA reads as TGTGCCAGCAGTTACTCCCAGGGGCAATTCTCCTACGAGCAGTACTTC. Encoded protein: CASSYSQGQFSYEQYF.

The chain recombines TRBV15 with TRBJ1-3; D is uncertain. V shed 0 bases and J shed 0 bases, with 9 bases lying between them. Looked up from germline, CDR1 is LNHNV and CDR2 is YYDKDF (reference sequence). There are 16 residues in the CDR3. The CDR3 DNA sequence: TGTGCCACCAGCAGAGATGCAGGTGACTCTGGAAACACCATATATTTT. Translation gives CATSRDAGDSGNTIYF.

This chain joins TRBV9 and TRBJ2-1, with TRBD2 identical over 7 bases. The length of the CDR3 is 18 residues. Germline CDR1 reads SGDLS; CDR2 reads YYNGEE. J was trimmed by 1 base and V by 0 bases; bases with no gene match: 10. The CDR3 sequence is CASSVGGGYRKSYNEQFF. Here the CDR3 DNA reads TGTGCCAGCAGCGTAGGCGGGGGATATCGAAAATCCTACAATGAGCAGTTCTTC.

The chain employs TRBV7-8 and TRBJ2-7; TRBD2 aligns across 10 bases. V gave up 0 bases and J gave up 0 bases; unmatched junction bases: 5. CDR1 is SGHVS and CDR2 is FQNEAQ in the germline V gene. This CDR3 spans 17 amino acids. CDR3 DNA: TGTGCCAGCAGCTTAGCCTCTAGCGGGAGTCTCTCCTACGAGCAGTACTTC. Protein: CASSLASSGSLSYEQYF.

The gene calls are TRBV2 and TRBJ2-1; the match to TRBD2 covers 9 bases. V was pared by 6 bases and J by 7 bases, with 7 bases of the junction left unmatched. CDR3 length equals 14 residues. Germline V gene lookup returns CDR1 SNHLY and CDR2 FYNNEI. CDR3 sequence (DNA): TGTGCCAGCAGCGGATGGACTAGCGTAAATGAGCAGTTCTTC. It codes for CASSGWTSVNEQFF.

V and J are TRBV5-1 and TRBJ2-5; 10 nucleotides align to TRBD2. V lost 2 bases and J lost 2; bases outside the gene matches: 12. The germline gives CDR1 SGHRS, CDR2 YFSETQ. The CDR3 covers 18 residues. CDR3 nucleotides: TGCGCCAGCAGCTTAGGGACTAGCGCCGTCGCCGTTCAAGAGACCCAGTACTTC. Translated, it gives CASSLGTSAVAVQETQYF.

The gene calls are TRBV7-2 and TRBJ1-2, with D possibly matching TRBD1 (6 bases). The CDR3 extends over 16 amino acids. V was cut by 2 bases and J by 1 base, with 14 bases left in between. Germline V gene sequence: CDR1 SGHTA, CDR2 FQGNSA. Here the CDR3 reads CASSLSRGTINYGYTF. Here the CDR3 DNA reads TGTGCCAGCAGCTTATCCAGGGGCACAATTAACTATGGCTACACCTTC.

The chain carries TRBV7-2 and TRBJ2-7, with TRBD2 as a possible D gene (5 bases). V was clipped by 2 bases and J by 2 bases, with 16 bases between them. The CDR3 extends over 16 amino acids. Germline V gene lookup returns CDR1 SGHTA and CDR2 FQGNSA. The CDR3 protein is CASSLWSGRRTYEQYF. As DNA, the CDR3 is TGTGCCAGCAGCTTATGGTCAGGTAGGAGGACCTACGAGCAGTACTTC.

J is TRBJ2-7 and V is TRBV7-2; 8 bases align to TRBD1. V lost 5 bases, J lost 5 bases, and 8 bases stayed unmatched. The length of the CDR3 is 14 residues. The V gene's germline CDR1 is SGHTA and CDR2 FQGNSA. The CDR3 DNA sequence: TGTGCCAGCAGCCCTAGACAGGGGCGGGACGAGCAGTACTTC. Translated: CASSPRQGRDEQYF.

V is TRBV5-1 and J is TRBJ2-3; 10 nucleotides line up with TRBD2. CDR1 and CDR2 from the germline V gene are SGHRS and YFSETQ. J was trimmed by 1 base and V by 4 bases; bases with no gene match: 6. The CDR3 covers 16 residues. The CDR3 region is CASSVSGTSGTDTQYF. CDR3 DNA sequence: TGCGCCAGCAGCGTCTCCGGGACTAGCGGCACAGATACGCAGTATTTT.

The genes are TRBV7-3 and TRBJ2-2; maybe TRBD1 (7 bases). Germline CDR1 is SGHTA and CDR2 is FQGTGA. The CDR3 runs to 16 residues. V was clipped by 5 bases and J by 3 bases, with 16 bases between them. CDR3 protein: CASSPTSGGYTGELFF. In nucleotides, the CDR3 is TGTGCCAGCAGCCCTACGTCAGGGGGGTACACCGGGGAGCTGTTTTTT.

The chain carries TRBV28 and TRBJ2-3; TRBD1 matches 9 bases. The trim removed 10 bases at V and 5 bases at J, leaving 4 bases unmatched. CDR1 MDHEN and CDR2 SYDVKM come from the germline V gene. The CDR3 has 12 amino acids. CDR3 sequence (DNA): TGTGCCATCGCGACAGGGGGAGATACGCAGTATTTT. It translates to CAIATGGDTQYF.

The chain employs TRBV2 and TRBJ1-4; D not certain. This CDR3 is built from 11 residues. The germline V gene has CDR1 SNHLY and CDR2 FYNNEI. Trimming took off 4 bases at V and 8 bases at J, with 5 bases between the two ends. The DNA of the CDR3 is TGTGCCAGCAGTGTGGAGGAAAAACTGTTTTTT. Protein: CASSVEEKLFF.

This sequence joins TRBV9 and TRBJ2-3, with 8 positions matching TRBD1. The germline V gene has CDR1 SGDLS and CDR2 YYNGEE. The length of the CDR3 is 17 residues. J lost 2 bases, V lost 3 bases, and 11 bases had no gene match. The CDR3 loop reads CASSANPGQAFTDTQYF. The CDR3 bases are TGTGCCAGCAGCGCAAATCCGGGACAGGCATTCACAGATACGCAGTATTTT.